The rows below give T cell receptor beta chains drawn from one sample of a study of blood T cell repertoires in COVID-19. Generated by immunoSEQ multiplex PCR, the TCRdb table keeps only in-frame clones and is missing some. The table lists 250,000 to 300,000 clones, under 90% of them singletons. The sample was PBMCs or T cells enriched from blood (not recorded which). The origin of the receptors is a woman aged 50 to 65 who had been exposed to COVID-19. Each CDR3 is given with its conserved first and last residue. The order of the fields is V gene, D gene, J gene, clone size, CDR3 protein, CDR3 DNA. The D gene is left open where the match is weak. Rows give clone size only sometimes, using once, few, many, or a class for an expanded clone.

v_call: TRBV5-1
d_call: -
j_call: TRBJ2-3
clone_size: -
cdr3_aa: CASSLGAFTDTQYF
cdr3_nt: TGCGCCAGCAGCTTGGGGGCCTTCACAGATACGCAGTATTTT

v_call: TRBV6-5
d_call: TRBD1
j_call: TRBJ1-5
clone_size: -
cdr3_aa: CASKETGLTQPQHF
cdr3_nt: TGTGCCAGCAAAGAGACAGGGCTGACCCAGCCCCAGCATTTT

v_call: TRBV23-1
d_call: -
j_call: TRBJ1-6
clone_size: -
cdr3_aa: CASSHYCRGLQTNSPLHF
cdr3_nt: TGCGCCAGCAGTCATTATTGTAGGGGACTTCAAACTAATTCACCCCTCCACTTT

v_call: TRBV7-9
d_call: -
j_call: TRBJ2-7
clone_size: -
cdr3_aa: CASSPPGQENEQYF
cdr3_nt: TGTGCCAGCAGCCCTCCAGGGCAGGAAAACGAGCAGTACTTC

v_call: TRBV7-2
d_call: TRBD1
j_call: TRBJ1-6
clone_size: -
cdr3_aa: CASSLPTRTGNSPLHF
cdr3_nt: TGTGCCAGCAGCTTGCCCACTCGGACAGGGAATTCACCCCTCCACTTT

v_call: TRBV5-8
d_call: -
j_call: TRBJ1-5
clone_size: -
cdr3_aa: CASSIPPGHGIRGNQPQHF
cdr3_nt: TGTGCCAGCAGCATCCCCCCGGGACACGGAATTCGTGGCAATCAGCCCCAGCATTTT

v_call: TRBV18
d_call: -
j_call: TRBJ2-7
clone_size: -
cdr3_aa: CASSPLDSDTEQYF
cdr3_nt: TGTGCCAGCTCGCCACTGGACAGCGACACGGAGCAGTACTTC

v_call: TRBV5-4
d_call: TRBD1
j_call: TRBJ1-1
clone_size: -
cdr3_aa: CASSLLTGVNTEAFF
cdr3_nt: TGTGCCAGCAGCCTGCTGACAGGGGTGAACACTGAAGCTTTCTTT

v_call: TRBV27
d_call: TRBD2
j_call: TRBJ2-3
clone_size: -
cdr3_aa: CASSCGLAGGTCTDTQYF
cdr3_nt: TGTGCCAGCAGTTGCGGACTAGCGGGGGGCACGTGCACAGATACGCAGTATTTT

v_call: TRBV5-1
d_call: -
j_call: TRBJ1-3
clone_size: -
cdr3_aa: CASSLDGGSGNTIYF
cdr3_nt: TGCGCCAGCAGCTTGGATGGAGGGTCTGGAAACACCATATATTTT

v_call: TRBV30
d_call: TRBD1
j_call: TRBJ1-3
clone_size: -
cdr3_aa: CAWAPGTASFSGNTIYF
cdr3_nt: TGTGCCTGGGCCCCCGGGACAGCTTCTTTCTCTGGAAACACCATATATTTT

v_call: TRBV4-1
d_call: -
j_call: TRBJ1-2
clone_size: -
cdr3_aa: CASSPLATGQGYTF
cdr3_nt: TGCGCCAGCAGCCCCCTCGCGACGGGACAAGGCTACACCTTC

v_call: TRBV28
d_call: -
j_call: TRBJ1-2
clone_size: -
cdr3_aa: CASTDSWHGYTF
cdr3_nt: TGTGCCAGTACGGACAGTTGGCATGGCTACACCTTC

v_call: TRBV9
d_call: -
j_call: TRBJ1-1
clone_size: -
cdr3_aa: CASSVGGRDTEAFF
cdr3_nt: TGTGCCAGCAGCGTAGGAGGGAGGGACACTGAAGCTTTCTTT

v_call: TRBV7-2
d_call: -
j_call: TRBJ1-6
clone_size: -
cdr3_aa: CASSITGSNNSPLHF
cdr3_nt: TGTGCCAGCAGCATTACCGGGAGCAATAATTCACCCCTCCACTTT

v_call: TRBV12-3/TRBV12-4
d_call: -
j_call: TRBJ2-1
clone_size: -
cdr3_aa: CASMEGNEQFF
cdr3_nt: TGTGCCAGCATGGAGGGCAATGAGCAGTTCTTC

v_call: TRBV30
d_call: -
j_call: TRBJ1-6
clone_size: -
cdr3_aa: CAWSGQNSPLHF
cdr3_nt: TGTGCCTGGAGTGGACAGAATTCACCCCTCCACTTT

v_call: TRBV1
d_call: -
j_call: TRBJ1-1
clone_size: -
cdr3_aa: CTSSPAVGDRDGTEAFF
cdr3_nt: TGCACCAGCAGCCCTGCCGTGGGGGACAGGGATGGTACTGAAGCTTTCTTT

v_call: TRBV5-1
d_call: -
j_call: TRBJ1-1
clone_size: -
cdr3_aa: CASSLDSWNTEAFF
cdr3_nt: TGCGCCAGCAGCTTGGACAGCTGGAACACTGAAGCTTTCTTT

v_call: TRBV6-5
d_call: -
j_call: TRBJ1-3
clone_size: -
cdr3_aa: CASSYEANGNTIYF
cdr3_nt: TGTGCCAGCAGTTACGAGGCGAACGGGAACACCATATATTTT

v_call: TRBV7-2
d_call: TRBD2
j_call: TRBJ2-1
clone_size: -
cdr3_aa: CASSRSGGANYNEQFF
cdr3_nt: TGTGCCAGCAGCCGTAGCGGGGGGGCCAATTACAATGAGCAGTTCTTC

v_call: TRBV5-8
d_call: -
j_call: TRBJ1-1
clone_size: -
cdr3_aa: CASSRIATALFTEAFF
cdr3_nt: TGTGCCAGCAGCCGTATCGCGACAGCCCTTTTCACTGAAGCTTTCTTT

v_call: TRBV7-8
d_call: TRBD1
j_call: TRBJ1-6
clone_size: -
cdr3_aa: CASSSPAGGSYNSPLHF
cdr3_nt: TGTGCCAGCAGCTCCCCGGCAGGGGGCTCCTATAATTCACCCCTCCACTTT

v_call: TRBV7-9
d_call: -
j_call: TRBJ1-3
clone_size: few
cdr3_aa: CASSLALGTNGNTIYF
cdr3_nt: TGTGCCAGCAGCTTAGCGCTGGGGACAAATGGAAACACCATATATTTT

v_call: TRBV11-2
d_call: TRBD1
j_call: TRBJ1-1
clone_size: -
cdr3_aa: CASSLGDRGAEAFF
cdr3_nt: TGTGCCAGCAGCTTAGGTGACAGGGGCGCTGAAGCTTTCTTT

v_call: TRBV4-1
d_call: TRBD1
j_call: TRBJ1-3
clone_size: -
cdr3_aa: CASSSAQGLSGNTIYF
cdr3_nt: TGCGCCAGCAGCAGTGCACAGGGGCTCTCTGGAAACACCATATATTTT

v_call: TRBV18
d_call: TRBD1
j_call: TRBJ2-1
clone_size: -
cdr3_aa: CASSRQGSSYNEQFF
cdr3_nt: TGTGCCAGCTCCCGACAGGGAAGCTCCTACAATGAGCAGTTCTTC

v_call: TRBV5-1
d_call: TRBD1
j_call: TRBJ1-1
clone_size: -
cdr3_aa: CASSLATGGVTEAFF
cdr3_nt: TGCGCCAGCAGCTTGGCCACAGGGGGCGTGACTGAAGCTTTCTTT

v_call: TRBV7-2
d_call: TRBD2
j_call: TRBJ2-5
clone_size: -
cdr3_aa: CASSLGTSGGAYPETQYF
cdr3_nt: TGTGCCAGCAGCTTAGGGACTAGCGGGGGGGCTTACCCAGAGACCCAGTACTTC

v_call: TRBV5-1
d_call: TRBD2
j_call: TRBJ2-3
clone_size: -
cdr3_aa: CASRLGSSGGSDTQYF
cdr3_nt: TGCGCCAGCAGGCTAGGGTCTAGCGGGGGATCAGATACGCAGTATTTT

v_call: TRBV5-1
d_call: -
j_call: TRBJ1-1
clone_size: -
cdr3_aa: CASSLVFLGTPENTEAFF
cdr3_nt: TGCGCCAGCAGCTTGGTTTTTTTAGGGACACCTGAGAACACTGAAGCTTTCTTT

v_call: TRBV19
d_call: TRBD1
j_call: TRBJ1-4
clone_size: -
cdr3_aa: CASRDRAATNEKLFF
cdr3_nt: TGTGCCAGCCGGGACAGGGCTGCAACTAATGAAAAACTGTTTTTT

v_call: TRBV5-1
d_call: TRBD2
j_call: TRBJ2-3
clone_size: -
cdr3_aa: CASRASGDRTDTQYF
cdr3_nt: TGCGCCAGCAGGGCTAGCGGGGATCGCACAGATACGCAGTATTTT

v_call: TRBV20-1
d_call: TRBD2
j_call: TRBJ2-7
clone_size: -
cdr3_aa: CSVIAGGQYF
cdr3_nt: TGCAGTGTCATAGCGGGGGGGCAGTACTTC

v_call: TRBV30
d_call: -
j_call: TRBJ2-5
clone_size: -
cdr3_aa: CAWSDHRSTQYF
cdr3_nt: TGTGCCTGGAGTGACCATCGGAGCACCCAGTACTTC

v_call: TRBV6-5
d_call: -
j_call: TRBJ2-7
clone_size: once
cdr3_aa: CASSYSKSGEQYF
cdr3_nt: TGTGCCAGCAGTTACTCGAAGTCCGGGGAGCAGTACTTC

v_call: TRBV7-8
d_call: TRBD2
j_call: TRBJ2-5
clone_size: -
cdr3_aa: CASSLALSGGQETQYF
cdr3_nt: TGTGCCAGCAGCTTAGCGCTTAGCGGGGGTCAAGAGACCCAGTACTTC

v_call: TRBV10-3
d_call: -
j_call: TRBJ1-2
clone_size: -
cdr3_aa: CAIKEQGLYGYTF
cdr3_nt: TGTGCCATCAAAGAACAGGGTTTGTACGGCTACACCTTC

v_call: TRBV2
d_call: TRBD1
j_call: TRBJ1-5
clone_size: -
cdr3_aa: CASSWGQGGNQPQHF
cdr3_nt: TGTGCCAGCAGTTGGGGCCAGGGGGGCAATCAGCCCCAGCATTTT

v_call: TRBV7-9
d_call: -
j_call: TRBJ1-4
clone_size: -
cdr3_aa: CASSSYRVDEKLFF
cdr3_nt: TGTGCCAGCAGCTCCTACAGGGTTGATGAAAAACTGTTTTTT

v_call: TRBV28
d_call: TRBD1
j_call: TRBJ1-3
clone_size: -
cdr3_aa: CASSPHAPTTGGDYGNTIYF
cdr3_nt: TGTGCCAGCAGTCCCCACGCCCCCACGACAGGGGGCGACTACGGAAACACCATATATTTT

v_call: TRBV5-1
d_call: TRBD1
j_call: TRBJ1-1
clone_size: -
cdr3_aa: CASSPTGPPGDTEAFF
cdr3_nt: TGCGCCAGCAGCCCGACAGGGCCCCCCGGCGACACTGAAGCTTTCTTT

v_call: TRBV5-1
d_call: -
j_call: TRBJ1-1
clone_size: -
cdr3_aa: CASSLARNTEAFF
cdr3_nt: TGCGCCAGCAGCTTGGCCAGGAACACTGAAGCTTTCTTT

v_call: TRBV7-2
d_call: -
j_call: TRBJ2-5
clone_size: -
cdr3_aa: CASSFPGVQETQYF
cdr3_nt: TGTGCCAGCAGCTTCCCGGGGGTCCAAGAGACCCAGTACTTC

v_call: TRBV16
d_call: TRBD1
j_call: TRBJ2-7
clone_size: -
cdr3_aa: CASSQLVGQGQTYEQYF
cdr3_nt: TGTGCCAGCAGCCAATTGGTCGGACAGGGACAAACCTACGAGCAGTACTTC

v_call: TRBV18
d_call: TRBD1
j_call: TRBJ1-6
clone_size: -
cdr3_aa: CASSPLGQGDNSPLHF
cdr3_nt: TGTGCCAGCTCACCCCTGGGACAGGGTGATAATTCACCCCTCCACTTT

v_call: TRBV12-3/TRBV12-4
d_call: -
j_call: TRBJ2-1
clone_size: -
cdr3_aa: CASSLVANEQFF
cdr3_nt: TGTGCCAGCAGTTTAGTGGCCAATGAGCAGTTCTTC

v_call: TRBV12-5
d_call: TRBD2
j_call: TRBJ2-5
clone_size: few
cdr3_aa: CASGLWRGDLKETQYF
cdr3_nt: TGTGCTAGTGGTTTGTGGCGGGGGGACCTTAAAGAGACCCAGTACTTC

v_call: TRBV28
d_call: -
j_call: TRBJ1-5
clone_size: -
cdr3_aa: CASRSSGNQPQHF
cdr3_nt: TGTGCCAGCAGGTCTTCGGGCAATCAGCCCCAGCATTTT

v_call: TRBV4-2
d_call: TRBD1
j_call: TRBJ1-5
clone_size: -
cdr3_aa: CASSQDGTGVGPQHF
cdr3_nt: TGTGCCAGCAGCCAAGACGGGACAGGGGTTGGGCCCCAGCATTTT

v_call: TRBV7-8
d_call: -
j_call: TRBJ2-7
clone_size: -
cdr3_aa: CASSLWAGQSYEQYF
cdr3_nt: TGTGCCAGCAGCTTATGGGCAGGGCAGAGCTACGAGCAGTACTTC

v_call: TRBV28
d_call: -
j_call: TRBJ1-2
clone_size: -
cdr3_aa: CASSLGQTYGYTF
cdr3_nt: TGTGCCAGCAGTTTAGGACAGACCTATGGCTACACCTTC

v_call: TRBV5-4
d_call: -
j_call: TRBJ1-5
clone_size: -
cdr3_aa: CASSLGRNSNQPQHF
cdr3_nt: TGTGCCAGCAGCTTGGGGAGGAATAGCAATCAGCCCCAGCATTTT

v_call: TRBV5-6
d_call: -
j_call: TRBJ1-5
clone_size: -
cdr3_aa: CASSLSTGPQHF
cdr3_nt: TGTGCCAGCAGCTTGTCTACAGGCCCCCAGCATTTT

v_call: TRBV29-1
d_call: TRBD1
j_call: TRBJ2-7
clone_size: -
cdr3_aa: CSAMTGTDYEQYF
cdr3_nt: TGCAGCGCTATGACAGGGACCGACTACGAGCAGTACTTC